A single T cell receptor beta chain is shown here with its context. This entry comes from a study of blood T cell repertoires in COVID-19. Across the whole study: Samples of COVID-19 (acute and convalescent) were obtained from the United States, Italy and Spain. Sources were T cells, B-cell-depleted T cells, or PBMCs; the material itself was cDNA or gDNA.

The authors' processing: The assay estimated nucleated cells by amplifying reference gene primers. TCRdb keeps only in-frame clones here, not all; method: immunoSEQ multiplex PCR. From that table come the V and J calls and clone size; the DNA was used to work out D and trimming. The sample records more than 100,000 clones, 70% to 90% being singletons. The V gene's germline CDR1 is LGHNA and CDR2 YNFKEQ. The CDR3 has 14 residues. Trimming at V came to 5 bases and at J to 6 bases, leaving 5 bases not matched to a gene. The chain has TRBV4-2 and TRBJ2-3, with 10 bases lining up with TRBD2. Input material: peripheral blood. The source is an older woman with acute or convalescent COVID-19. The CDR3 bases are TGTGCCAGCAGCGCCGGGACTAGCGAGGATACGCAGTATTTT. Protein sequence: CASSAGTSEDTQYF.